These 2 T cell receptor beta chains originate from one sample sequenced in a study of cytomegalovirus exposure and HLA in healthy donors. The PCR had 60 Vbeta and 13 Jbeta primers. The data were produced by immunoSEQ multiplex PCR, yet TCRdb's version contains in-frame clones alone and is incomplete. The data contain approximately 160,000 clones, roughly four fifths of them singletons. Sequencing was done on a sample of PBMCs. These receptors were obtained from a woman in her 50s in good health and CMV-seropositive.

The CDR3 sequence is CASSLVSRGGTEAFF. CDR3 nucleotide sequence: TGTGCCAGCAGCTTGGTTTCCAGGGGAGGGACTGAAGCTTTCTTT. The genes are TRBV5-6 and TRBJ1-1; a weak D match, TRBD1 (6 bases). The CDR3 has 15 residues. Germline CDR1 SGHDT, CDR2 YYEEEE. V was shortened by 0 bases and J by 5 bases, with 14 bases between the two germline ends.

About this clone itself: A junction boundary mismatches the germline segment, possibly from a read error. This sequence joins TRBV5-1 and TRBJ1-2, with a tentative D call TRBD1 (5 bases). The CDR3 spans 14 residues. The germline V gene has CDR1 SGHRS and CDR2 YFSETQ. The CDR3 loop reads CASSYQGSNHGYTF. The CDR3 DNA reads TGCGCCAGCAGCTATCAGGGCTCTAACCATGGCTACACCTTC.